These 32 T cell receptor beta chains were sequenced from one sample in a study of T cells in Graves' hyperthyroidism and ophthalmopathy. The TCR beta CDR3 regions underwent amplification using RNA transcripts as the source. The primer set for the first-round RT-PCR of the TCR CDR3 was HTBI. TCRdb redid the calling of the multiplex PCR reads with MiXCR, one entry per CDR3 protein. This table has around 350,000 distinct CDR3 sequences, about 15% appearing once. The sequencing input was blood. The receptors shown here come from a woman in her fifties or sixties with Graves' ophthalmopathy.

The chain has TRBV27 and TRBJ2-5; the match to TRBD2 covers 7 bases. The CDR3 extends over 14 amino acids. The V segment lost 8 bases and the J segment 2 bases; nucleotides outside the gene matches: 8. Germline lookup yields CDR1 MNHEY and CDR2 SMNVEV (reference sequence). In nucleotides, the CDR3 is TGTGCCAGCGGGCGGGGGTACGCACAAGAGACCCAGTACTTC. Translated, it gives CASGRGYAQETQYF.

This clonotype was observed many times. The genes are TRBV28 and TRBJ1-2; D uncertain. The V gene lost 3 bases and the J gene lost 7 bases, with 9 bases spanning the gap. This CDR3 has 12 amino acids. Germline CDR1 MDHEN, CDR2 SYDVKM. The CDR3 DNA follows: TGTGCCAGCAGTTTCATTGATACTGGCTACACCTTC. Translated, it gives CASSFIDTGYTF.

V gene TRBV19 combines with J gene TRBJ1-1; no firm D call. The germline CDR1 and CDR2 sequences are LNHDA and SQIVND (reference sequence). The CDR3 has 13 amino acids. V lost 6 bases and J 4 bases, leaving 12 bases between the germline ends. The CDR3 loop is CASSVITGTEAFF. CDR3 sequence (DNA): TGTGCCAGTAGCGTCATCACCGGCACTGAAGCTTTCTTT.

The CDR3 spells CASSLQPKVYEQYF. The DNA for the CDR3 is TGTGCCAGCAGTTTGCAGCCAAAGGTCTACGAGCAGTACTTC. V usage is TRBV28 and J usage is TRBJ2-7; D uncertain. There are 14 residues in the CDR3. Germline CDR1 and CDR2: MDHEN and SYDVKM. Trimming cost V 3 bases and J 3 bases, with 12 bases left between them.

This clonotype has at least ten counts. The chain employs TRBV20-1 and TRBJ2-5; 12 nucleotides match TRBD2. There are 15 residues in the CDR3. Germline V gives CDR1 DFQATT, CDR2 SNEGSKA (reference sequence). V trimming: 4 bases; J trimming: 0 bases; junction bases outside the gene matches: 3. The CDR3 reads CSAMTSGGNQETQYF. CDR3 sequence (DNA): TGCAGTGCTATGACTAGCGGGGGAAACCAAGAGACCCAGTACTTC.

The chain links TRBV4-1 to TRBJ2-3; 10 nucleotides align to TRBD2. Germline CDR1 reads MGHRA; CDR2 reads YSYEKL. The CDR3 runs 17 residues. Unmatched junction bases numbered 11, after V lost 3 bases and J lost 5 bases. CDR3: CASSQSALAGAGDTQYF. The CDR3 DNA sequence: TGCGCCAGCAGCCAGTCTGCTCTAGCGGGAGCTGGAGATACGCAGTATTTT.

The table lists this clonotype with many counts. The rearrangement uses TRBV27 and TRBJ2-7, with D perhaps matching TRBD1 (6 bases). CDR1 and CDR2 from the germline V gene are MNHEY and SMNVEV (reference sequence). This CDR3 is 18 amino acids long. Deletions cut 3 bases from V and 2 bases from J, with 23 bases between. As DNA, the CDR3 is TGTGCCAGCAGTTTTGGGGGCAGGGTAGGATTGGGACCCTACGAGCAGTACTTC. Residues: CASSFGGRVGLGPYEQYF.

This clonotype was observed a handful of times. V is TRBV12-3 or TRBV12-4 and J is TRBJ1-1; weak D call: TRBD1 (6 bases). This CDR3 spans 13 amino acids. Trimming stripped 3 bases from V and 10 bases from J, with 15 bases between. In nucleotides, the CDR3 is TGTGCCAGCAGTTTGGGGGGCGATGTCTTAGCTTTCTTT. It codes for CASSLGGDVLAFF.

The V gene is TRBV19, the J gene TRBJ2-4, with D perhaps TRBD2 (6 bases). Trimming left V 1 base short and J 5 bases short, with 9 bases between. Germline V CDR1 and CDR2: LNHDA, SQIVND (reference sequence). The CDR3 has 14 amino acids. The CDR3 spells CASSIGRAQNIQYF. CDR3 nucleotides: TGTGCCAGTAGTATAGGGAGGGCCCAAAACATTCAGTACTTC.

A word on this clonotype: This clone may be a read error of a much larger clone one base away. This chain joins TRBV5-1 and TRBJ2-7; D remains ambiguous. Germline V CDR1 and CDR2: SGHRS, YFSETQ. The CDR3 has 12 amino acids. Here the CDR3 DNA reads TGTGCCAGCAGCGACGGGTTGGGCGAGCAGTACTTC. This sequence encodes CASSDGLGEQYF.

This chain links TRBV5-1 with TRBJ2-5, with D uncertain. V was clipped by 7 bases and J by 2 bases, with 12 bases between them. The CDR3 is 13 amino acids. Germline lookup yields CDR1 SGHRS and CDR2 YFSETQ. CDR3 DNA: TGCGCCAGCCGGCCGGGCCTTCAAGAGACCCAGTACTTC. Translated: CASRPGLQETQYF. The entire variable domain, with the rest obtained from reference TRBV5-1 and TRBJ2-5, is as follows: KAGVTQTPRYLIKTRGQQVTLSCSPISGHRSVSWYQQTPGQGLQFLFEYFSETQRNKGNFPGRFSGRQFSNSRSEMNVSTLELGDSALYLCASRPGLQETQYFGPGTRLLVL.

This chain uses TRBV6-1 with TRBJ2-7, with 9 bases aligning to TRBD2. This CDR3 contains 15 residues. Germline CDR1 MNHNS, CDR2 SASEGT. Losses at the gene ends were 8 bases for V and 2 bases for J; bases not matched to a gene: 10. The CDR3 bases are TGTGCCAGCGGGAGGACTAGCGACCTAACCTACGAGCAGTACTTC. Translated, it gives CASGRTSDLTYEQYF.

This clonotype occurred many times. The chain employs TRBV6-6 and TRBJ1-6; D gene unclear. Deletions cut 0 bases from V and 7 bases from J, with 13 bases between. Germline V gene data show CDR1 as MNHNY and CDR2 as SVGAGI (reference sequence). The CDR3 spans 16 residues. In DNA, the CDR3 is TGTGCCAGCAGTTACTCGCCAGGCTTTAGGAATTCACCCCTCCACTTT. It codes for CASSYSPGFRNSPLHF.

This chain joins TRBV5-8 and TRBJ2-7; tentatively, D is TRBD1 (5 bases). Trimming removed 0 bases from V and 4 bases from J, with 14 bases in between. This CDR3 region has 15 residues. Germline V gene lookup returns CDR1 SGHTS and CDR2 YDEGEE. CDR3 nucleotide sequence: TGTGCCAGCAGCTTGGTCGACAGTAGAACATACGAGCAGTACTTC. Translation gives CASSLVDSRTYEQYF.

This clonotype was detected a few times. This rearrangement joins TRBV29-1 to TRBJ2-2; 8 bases align to TRBD2. The CDR3 covers 14 residues. Germline trimming cut 7 bases from V and 2 bases from J; bases unmatched to any gene: 6. Looked up from germline, CDR1 is SQVTM and CDR2 is ANQGSEA. The CDR3 protein is CSAGAGANTGELFF. DNA of the CDR3: TGCAGCGCCGGAGCGGGAGCCAACACCGGGGAGCTGTTTTTT.

Worth noting for this clonotype: A much larger clone lies one base from this, so it may be a read error. The rearrangement uses TRBV27 and TRBJ2-5; D is undetermined. CDR1 and CDR2 (germline): MNHEY, SMNVEV (reference sequence). The CDR3 loop spans 14 amino acids. CDR3 residues: CASSPDTFQETRYF. CDR3 DNA sequence: TGTGCCAGCAGTCCTGACACCTTCCAAGAGACCCGGTACTTC.

There are many counts of this clonotype. J is TRBJ2-5 and V is TRBV28, with 11 positions matching TRBD2. Looked up from germline, CDR1 is MDHEN and CDR2 is SYDVKM. The CDR3 runs to 15 residues. V shed 6 bases and J 6 bases; nucleotides not matched to a gene: 9. CDR3 nucleotide sequence: TGTGCCAGCAGCCCTCCGGGACTAGCGGTGAAGACCCAGTACTTC. Protein: CASSPPGLAVKTQYF.

The V call is TRBV19, the J call TRBJ2-5, with TRBD1 matching over 9 bases. CDR1 is LNHDA, CDR2 SQIVND, per germline (reference sequence). CDR3 size: 13 residues. Germline trimming cut 5 bases from V and 5 bases from J; bases unmatched to any gene: 3. This CDR3 reads CASSADRGETQYF. The CDR3 DNA follows: TGTGCCAGTAGTGCCGACAGGGGGGAGACCCAGTACTTC.

The table lists this clonotype with many counts. This rearrangement joins TRBV3-1 to TRBJ1-2; D is unclear. Between the trimmed V and J ends, which lost 1 base and 2 bases, there was a span of 11 bases. Germline-derived CDR1 and CDR2 are LGHDT and YNNKEL (reference sequence). The CDR3 runs 15 residues. This chain's CDR3 is CASSQGLRANYGYTF. The CDR3, as DNA: TGTGCCAGCAGCCAAGGATTAAGGGCCAACTATGGCTACACCTTC.

This clonotype was recorded at least ten times. This chain connects TRBV30 to TRBJ1-2; 12 bases match TRBD1. Trimming cost V 5 bases and J 8 bases; bases outside gene matches: 6. The germline CDR1 and CDR2 sequences are GTSNPN and SVGIG (reference sequence). This CDR3 contains 13 residues. In DNA, the CDR3 is TGTGCCTGGGCCGGGACAGGGGGCCGGGGCTACACCTTC. Protein product: CAWAGTGGRGYTF.

The chain uses TRBV9 and TRBJ1-1; D uncertain. Germline values: CDR1 SGDLS, CDR2 YYNGEE. The CDR3 consists of 15 residues. Trimming left V 1 base short and J 0 bases short, with 10 bases between. In nucleotides, the CDR3 is TGTGCCAGCAGCGTATCGCAGGAGATGAACACTGAAGCTTTCTTT. Amino acid sequence: CASSVSQEMNTEAFF.

This clonotype was detected many times. J is TRBJ2-1 and V is TRBV20-1, with D perhaps matching TRBD2 (6 bases). Germline V gene sequence: CDR1 DFQATT, CDR2 SNEGSKA (reference sequence). The CDR3 sequence is 14 residues long. The V end was cut by 6 bases, the J end by 3 bases, with 15 bases between. In nucleotides, the CDR3 is TGCAGTGCCAGCGCCTGGGGGGACTACAATGAGCAGTTCTTC. Its protein product is CSASAWGDYNEQFF.

This clonotype was observed a handful of times. At one boundary the junction diverges from the germline segment, which might be a read error. The gene calls are TRBV5-4 and TRBJ2-1; 9 bases fit TRBD2. The CDR3 loop spans 17 amino acids. Germline lookup yields CDR1 SGHNT and CDR2 YYREEE (reference sequence). Written as DNA, the CDR3 is TGTGCCAGCAGCCGGGGGACTAGCAGCCCTTCCTCCAATGAGCAGTTCTTC. Encoded protein: CASSRGTSSPSSNEQFF.

This clonotype was counted at least ten times. J is TRBJ1-2 and V is TRBV18; D is perhaps TRBD1 (5 bases). The germline CDR1 and CDR2 sequences are KGHSH and LQKENI. V was trimmed by 2 bases and J by 8 bases, leaving 15 bases between them. The CDR3 totals 14 residues. CDR3 loop: CASSPGAGVEGYTF. CDR3 sequence (DNA): TGTGCCAGCTCACCAGGGGCCGGGGTCGAGGGCTACACCTTC. Looking up the rest from reference TRBV18 and TRBJ1-2 gives the full variable domain: NAGVMQNPRHLVRRRGQEARLRCSPMKGHSHVYWYRQLPEEGLKFMVYLQKENIIDESGMPKERFSAEFPKEGPSILRIQQVVRGDSAAYFCASSPGAGVEGYTFGSGTRLTVV.

This clonotype was counted only a few times. V and J are TRBV7-9 and TRBJ2-3, with 7 bases matching TRBD1. This CDR3 spans 16 amino acids. The V gene's germline CDR1 is SEHNR and CDR2 FQNEAQ (reference sequence). The trim removed 5 bases at V and 3 bases at J, leaving 11 bases unmatched. The CDR3 DNA reads TGTGCCAGCAGCGCTAACAAGGGGGCGCGGACAGATACGCAGTATTTT. Protein: CASSANKGARTDTQYF.

Comments on this clonotype: One base away lies a much larger clone, so this may be a sequencing read error. This chain connects TRBV24-1 to TRBJ2-1; D may be TRBD1 (5 bases). V dropped 5 bases and J dropped 12 bases, with 25 bases sitting between them. Per germline, CDR1 KGHDR and CDR2 SFDVKD. CDR3 length: 16 residues. The CDR3 nucleotides are TGTGCCACCAGTGGTCCTCCCCAGGACCCTCAGGGCGGGCAGTTCTTC. Translating gives CATSGPPQDPQGGQFF.

The chain joins TRBV7-6 to TRBJ2-3; 13 bases are a match to TRBD2. CDR3 length equals 18 residues. The germline V gene encodes CDR1 SGHVS and CDR2 FNYEAQ. After removal of 5 bases from V and 4 bases from J, the junction contained 12 bases not matched to a gene. The DNA for the CDR3 is TGTGCCAGCAGCGGCCCGGGACTAGCGGGATTAGGGGCAGATACGCAGTATTTT. This encodes CASSGPGLAGLGADTQYF.

This clonotype was recorded at least ten times. This CDR3 is CASRGNSGHSTDTQYF. The CDR3 DNA follows: TGCGCCAGCAGGGGGAATAGCGGACATAGCACAGATACGCAGTATTTT. V is TRBV5-1 and J is TRBJ2-3, with a tentative D call TRBD2 (6 bases). The CDR3 totals 16 residues. V lost 5 bases, J lost 0 bases, and 16 bases lay in between. The germline CDR1 and CDR2 sequences are SGHRS and YFSETQ.

This clonotype showed up many times. This chain uses TRBV6-2 or TRBV6-3 with TRBJ2-5; 13 nucleotides align to TRBD2. Germline V gene lookup returns CDR1 MNHEY and CDR2 SVGEGT. CDR3 length equals 15 residues. Trimming cost V 6 bases and J 5 bases; bases outside gene matches: 6. The CDR3, as DNA: TGTGCCAGCAGCCGGACTAGCGGGAGCGGTGAGACCCAGTACTTC. It translates to CASSRTSGSGETQYF.

This clonotype was observed many times. The chain combines TRBV27 with TRBJ2-7; 14 bases match TRBD2. The trim removed 7 bases at V and 1 base at J, leaving 9 bases unmatched. From germline, CDR1 is MNHEY and CDR2 SMNVEV (reference sequence). The CDR3 spans 17 residues. The CDR3 DNA follows: TGTGCCAGCATGAGACTAGCGGGAGGGCCGCGGTCCTACGAGCAGTACTTC. Its translation is CASMRLAGGPRSYEQYF.

Ten or more counts support this clonotype. The chain has TRBV7-2 and TRBJ2-1; TRBD1 aligns across 7 bases. This CDR3 contains 14 residues. Germline V lookup: CDR1 SGHTA, CDR2 FQGNSA. J gave up 9 bases and V 3 bases, and 8 bases lay outside the gene matches. The CDR3 is CASSFDRAKSEQFF. The CDR3 nucleotides are TGTGCCAGCAGCTTCGACAGGGCCAAGAGTGAGCAGTTCTTC.

The chain has TRBV12-3 or TRBV12-4 and TRBJ2-4; D perhaps matches TRBD2 (5 bases). The CDR3 sequence is 14 residues long. V was shortened by 8 bases and J by 3 bases, with 14 bases between the two germline ends. CDR3 protein: CASADYKDKNIQYF. DNA of the CDR3: TGTGCCAGCGCCGACTACAAGGACAAAAACATTCAGTACTTC.